This passage covers 21 T cell receptor beta chains from one sample sequenced in a study of cytomegalovirus exposure and HLA in healthy donors. Some clones are missing from TCRdb's copy, which holds only in-frame ones; the method was immunoSEQ multiplex PCR. The sample includes about 350,000 clones, roughly 87% seen only once; the top ten take about 1%. The sample taken for sequencing was PBMCs. The receptor set was obtained from a woman in her twenties or thirties in good health and CMV-seropositive.

The CDR3 region has the DNA TGTGCCAGCAGTGGACAGACTGAAGCTTTCTTT. It codes for CASSGQTEAFF. The genes are TRBV6-1 and TRBJ1-1; tentatively, D is TRBD1 (5 bases). This CDR3 has 11 residues. Germline V gene data show CDR1 as MNHNS and CDR2 as SASEGT. Trimming took off 4 bases at V and 5 bases at J, with 5 bases between the two ends.

This chain joins TRBV5-1 and TRBJ1-1; TRBD1 is a possible D gene (5 bases). Germline V gives CDR1 SGHRS, CDR2 YFSETQ. Trimming left V 2 bases short and J 7 bases short, with 12 bases between. The CDR3 length is 13 residues. The chain's CDR3 is CASSFGWGDEAFF. The CDR3 DNA reads TGCGCCAGCAGCTTTGGGTGGGGGGATGAAGCTTTCTTT.

The chain combines TRBV7-8 with TRBJ1-5; TRBD1 matches at 7 bases. CDR1 and CDR2 (germline): SGHVS, FQNEAQ. V trimming: 0 bases; J trimming: 0 bases; junction bases outside the gene matches: 2. The CDR3 sequence is 16 residues long. The CDR3 nucleotides are TGTGCCAGCAGCTTAGCGGGGACAGTTAGCAATCAGCCCCAGCATTTT. It encodes CASSLAGTVSNQPQHF.

This clone was recorded once. The genes are TRBV27 and TRBJ1-5, with 9 bases that match TRBD1. Germline values: CDR1 MNHEY, CDR2 SMNVEV (reference sequence). The CDR3 consists of 13 residues. Germline trimming cut 5 bases from V and 6 bases from J; bases unmatched to any gene: 2. The CDR3 sequence is CASSRQGGQPQHF. CDR3 coding DNA: TGTGCCAGCAGTCGACAGGGGGGTCAGCCCCAGCATTTT.

For the CDR3, the DNA is TGTGCCAGCAGAAACCGGGCGACGTACGAGCAGTACTTC. Translating gives CASRNRATYEQYF. The chain combines TRBV18 with TRBJ2-7; D gene unclear. In germline, CDR1 is KGHSH, CDR2 LQKENI. CDR3 size: 13 residues. V lost 8 bases and J lost 4, with 15 bases in between.

The chain couples TRBV6-5 to TRBJ1-3; D not resolved. The CDR3 has 16 amino acids. From germline, CDR1 is MNHEY and CDR2 SVGAGI. Trimming shortened V by 2 bases and J by 1 base, and 12 bases separated the two germline ends. In DNA, the CDR3 is TGTGCCAGCAGTTACGATTATTCTGGGTCTGGAAACACCATATATTTT. This gives the protein CASSYDYSGSGNTIYF.

The chain recombines TRBV29-1 with TRBJ2-5; either TRBD1 or TRBD2 may fit D (6 bases each). CDR1 and CDR2 from the germline V gene are SQVTM and ANQGSEA. This CDR3 region has 14 residues. With 6 bases removed from V and 5 bases from J, the gap between germline ends came to 19 bases. The CDR3 reads CSVASSGGGETQYF. The CDR3 DNA is TGCAGCGTCGCCTCAAGCGGAGGGGGGGAGACCCAGTACTTC.

This chain connects TRBV27 to TRBJ1-2; D is undetermined. V shed 5 bases and J shed 4 bases, with 11 bases lying between them. CDR1 and CDR2 (germline): MNHEY, SMNVEV (reference sequence). CDR3 size: 13 residues. CDR3 in DNA: TGTGCCAGCAGTCTGGATATTAGCTATGGCTACACCTTC. Protein: CASSLDISYGYTF.

The rearrangement joins TRBV15 to TRBJ1-3; D may be TRBD1 (5 bases). In germline, CDR1 is LNHNV, CDR2 YYDKDF (reference sequence). V lost 3 bases and J lost 2, with 8 bases in between. The CDR3 has 14 residues. The CDR3: CATSRGGTGNTIYF. CDR3 nucleotides: TGTGCCACCAGCAGGGGGGGAACTGGAAACACCATATATTTT. The full variable domain, its missing parts supplied by reference TRBV15 and TRBJ1-3, is DAMVIQNPRYQVTQFGKPVTLSCSQTLNHNVMYWYQQKSSQAPKLLFHYYDKDFNNEADTPDNFQSRRPNTSFCFLDIRSPGLGDTAMYLCATSRGGTGNTIYFGEGSWLTVV.

The genes are TRBV18 and TRBJ2-7; the D gene is possibly TRBD1 (5 bases). V was clipped by 3 bases and J by 1 base, with 13 bases between them. The germline CDR1 and CDR2 sequences are KGHSH and LQKENI. This CDR3 has 15 residues. The CDR3 DNA reads TGTGCCAGCTCACCCAGGGAAACAAAATCCTACGAGCAGTACTTC. Translated: CASSPRETKSYEQYF.

This chain connects TRBV19 to TRBJ2-5; D may match TRBD1 or TRBD2 (6 bases each). This CDR3 is built from 12 residues. Trimming pared 4 bases from V and 4 bases from J, leaving 7 bases between. CDR1 is LNHDA, CDR2 SQIVND, per germline (reference sequence). The CDR3 coding sequence is TGTGCCAGTAGTAAGGGGGGAGAGACCCAGTACTTC. Amino acid sequence: CASSKGGETQYF.

This CDR3 is CASSVGTLASNTEAFF. As DNA, the CDR3 is TGTGCCAGCAGCGTAGGGACACTCGCTTCGAACACTGAAGCTTTCTTT. The chain couples TRBV9 to TRBJ1-1; D might be TRBD1 (5 bases). This CDR3 spans 16 amino acids. CDR1 and CDR2 (germline): SGDLS, YYNGEE. V lost 0 bases and J 1 base, leaving 13 bases between the germline ends.

J is TRBJ1-5 and V is TRBV27; weak D call: TRBD1 (6 bases). Trimming cost V 3 bases and J 2 bases, with 20 bases left between them. Germline values: CDR1 MNHEY, CDR2 SMNVEV (reference sequence). CDR3 length equals 18 residues. CDR3 sequence reads: CASSFRGGGLGGNQPQHF. CDR3 DNA sequence: TGTGCCAGCAGTTTTAGGGGGGGAGGCCTCGGGGGCAATCAGCCCCAGCATTTT.

V is TRBV4-3 and J is TRBJ1-1; no reliable D call. CDR3 size: 14 residues. The germline V gene has CDR1 LGHNA and CDR2 YSLEER. V lost 0 bases and J lost 6, with 11 bases in between. Here the CDR3 DNA reads TGCGCCAGCAGCCAAGAAAGTGGCCATCCTGAAGCTTTCTTT. This encodes CASSQESGHPEAFF.

This clone has just a few counts. J is TRBJ2-7 and V is TRBV27; maybe TRBD2 (6 bases). The germline V gene encodes CDR1 MNHEY and CDR2 SMNVEV (reference sequence). Deletions cut 3 bases from V and 2 bases from J, with 11 bases between. The CDR3 covers 14 residues. CDR3 sequence: CASSFYGGAYEQYF. The DNA for the CDR3 is TGTGCCAGCAGTTTCTACGGGGGAGCCTACGAGCAGTACTTC.

The chain links TRBV11-2 to TRBJ2-7; D not resolved. This CDR3 region has 12 residues. CDR1 and CDR2 (germline): SGHAT, FQNNGV. V shed 3 bases and J shed 1 base, with 4 bases lying between them. The chain's CDR3 is CASSFGSYEQYF. CDR3 sequence (DNA): TGTGCCAGCAGCTTCGGGTCCTACGAGCAGTACTTC.

In its sample, this clone was seen a few times. This chain connects TRBV30 to TRBJ2-5; 8 nucleotides align to TRBD1. The CDR3 covers 15 residues. CDR1 and CDR2 (germline): GTSNPN, SVGIG (reference sequence). V dropped 0 bases and J dropped 2; count of bases not matched to a gene: 5. CDR3 coding DNA: TGTGCCTGGAGTGTACTCGGGACAGGACAAGAGACCCAGTACTTC. It codes for CAWSVLGTGQETQYF.

This clone was picked up a small number of times. The genes are TRBV7-2 and TRBJ1-2, with a possible D match to TRBD1 (5 bases). The CDR3 is made up of 14 amino acids. Germline lookup yields CDR1 SGHTA and CDR2 FQGNSA. V was clipped by 5 bases and J by 6 bases, with 16 bases between them. The CDR3 reads CASSPGLRGDGYTF. Written as DNA, the CDR3 is TGTGCCAGCAGCCCAGGTCTAAGGGGAGATGGCTACACCTTC.

The rearrangement links TRBV30 to TRBJ2-1; no definite D call. The CDR3 has 14 amino acids. Germline CDR1 and CDR2: GTSNPN and SVGIG (reference sequence). Trimming took off 0 bases at V and 3 bases at J, with 9 bases between the two ends. CDR3 amino acids: CAWSVLSSYNEQFF. CDR3 DNA: TGTGCCTGGAGTGTTTTATCTAGCTACAATGAGCAGTTCTTC.

V usage is TRBV9 and J usage is TRBJ2-7, with 7 positions matching TRBD1. Germline CDR1 reads SGDLS; CDR2 reads YYNGEE. Losses at the gene ends were 4 bases for V and 0 bases for J; bases not matched to a gene: 7. CDR3 size: 15 residues. The CDR3 reads CASSPLGQASYEQYF. The DNA of the CDR3 is TGTGCCAGCAGCCCCTTAGGACAGGCCTCCTACGAGCAGTACTTC.

This clone came up many times. As DNA, the CDR3 is TGTGCCAGTAGTATCTCCCTAGGCGGCTACACCTTC. It encodes CASSISLGGYTF. This chain joins TRBV19 and TRBJ1-2; D not certain. This CDR3 has 12 residues. The germline V gene has CDR1 LNHDA and CDR2 SQIVND (reference sequence). V lost 3 bases and J lost 8, with 10 bases in between.